This TCR beta chain emerged from a study of OX40 agonist ivuxolimab in advanced cancers. Study-wide context: Six ivuxolimab dose levels, 0.01 to 10 mg/kg, were given intravenously every 2 weeks. Three partial responders included one hepatocellular carcinoma patient and two cutaneous melanoma patients.

This CDR3 has 13 amino acids. CDR1 is LNHDA and CDR2 is SQIVND in the germline V gene (reference sequence). V shed 5 bases and J shed 2 bases, with 10 bases lying between them. Comment on this clone: Additional DNA sequences in this sample encode the identical CDR3.

Here immunoSEQ multiplex PCR was the method, and the copy in TCRdb shows in-frame clones only, minus some. Among about 52,000 clones, less than 90% were seen once, and the ten largest hold 14% to 15%. The sequencing used CD4+ or CD8+ T cells sorted from blood, collected in a trial of the OX40 agonist ivuxolimab. This chain joins TRBV19 and TRBJ2-7, with TRBD1 as a possible D gene (6 bases). The receptor's source is an adult with an advanced solid tumor such as melanoma, head and neck, liver or kidney cancer. The CDR3 nucleotides read TGTGCCAGTAGTCTGGACAGTACCTACGAGCAGTACTTC. It codes for CASSLDSTYEQYF.